Presented here are 19 T cell receptor beta chains from one specimen sequenced in a study of blood T cells in healthy people across ages. Using a J-beta primer mix together with a sample-barcoded 5' primer, a second PCR was run for about 6 to 12 cycles. One entry per CDR3 protein results from TCRdb running MiXCR on the 5' RACE reads. This table has 650,000 to 1,000,000 distinct CDR3 sequences, roughly 34% appearing once. Sequencing was carried out using blood. Receptors originate from a man younger than 35 in good health.

The DNA of the CDR3 is TGCAGCGTTGAAAGGGGGCGCGAGGGCTACACCTTC. The encoded protein is CSVERGREGYTF. This chain uses TRBV29-1 with TRBJ1-2; 7 bases align to TRBD1. There are 12 residues in the CDR3. The germline V gene has CDR1 SQVTM and CDR2 ANQGSEA. After removal of 2 bases from V and 8 bases from J, the junction contained 5 bases not matched to a gene.

This clonotype was recorded at least ten times. The rearrangement links TRBV3-1 to TRBJ2-6; D unclear. V was pared by 1 base and J by 0 bases, with 16 bases between. Germline CDR1 is LGHDT and CDR2 is YNNKEL (reference sequence). The CDR3 runs 19 residues. The CDR3 sequence: CASSQVLSMTPSGANVLTF. CDR3 nucleotide sequence: TGTGCCAGCAGCCAAGTCTTGTCGATGACCCCCTCTGGGGCCAACGTCCTGACTTTC.

The gene calls are TRBV4-3 and TRBJ2-2, with a weak D call TRBD1 (5 bases). Trimming shortened V by 0 bases and J by 1 base, and 9 bases separated the two germline ends. From germline, CDR1 is LGHNA and CDR2 YSLEER. The CDR3 contains 16 residues. The CDR3 DNA is TGCGCCAGCAGCCAAGATCCCGGACAGAACACCGGGGAGCTGTTTTTT. It specifies CASSQDPGQNTGELFF.

This clonotype came up a few times. The chain couples TRBV6-4 to TRBJ2-1; TRBD1 might be the D (5 bases). The J call is in doubt because the DNA end fits TRBJ2-7 better. Germline V lookup: CDR1 MRHNA, CDR2 SNTAGT. This CDR3 has 15 amino acids. CDR3 nucleotides: TGTGCCAGCAGTGAATTTGGGGCCTCCTACAATGAGCAGTACTTC. This sequence encodes CASSEFGASYNEQYF.

As concerns this clonotype: A much larger clone differs from this one at a single base, so this may be a read error. The rearrangement links TRBV7-9 to TRBJ2-1, with TRBD1 matching 7 bases. The CDR3 contains 15 residues. With V trimmed by 10 bases and J by 6 bases, 15 bases remained unmatched. Germline CDR1 reads SEHNR; CDR2 reads FQNEAQ (reference sequence). The DNA of the CDR3 is TGTGCCATCTCGGACAGGCCTAAAGGGCTCAATGAGCAGTTCTTC. Amino acid sequence: CAISDRPKGLNEQFF.

This clonotype was observed at least ten times. The chain employs TRBV12-3 or TRBV12-4 and TRBJ2-5; 10 bases agree with TRBD2. J gave up 1 base and V 4 bases, and 6 bases lay outside the gene matches. This CDR3 contains 16 residues. CDR3 region: CASSSVAGGPQETQYF. The CDR3 coding sequence is TGTGCCAGCAGTTCAGTAGCGGGGGGCCCCCAAGAGACCCAGTACTTC.

With regard to this clonotype: A much larger clone lies a single base off, so this may be a read error. This chain joins TRBV4-3 and TRBJ2-5; D unclear. Per germline, CDR1 LGHNA and CDR2 YSLEER. The length of the CDR3 is 15 residues. With 4 bases removed from V and 1 base from J, the gap between germline ends came to 13 bases. CDR3 sequence reads: CASSLDQAAQETQYF. The CDR3 DNA reads as TGCGCCAGCAGCCTAGACCAGGCTGCCCAAGAGACCCAGTACTTC.

This clonotype showed up just a few times. This chain links TRBV10-3 with TRBJ1-5, with 7 bases lining up with TRBD1. CDR1 and CDR2 from the germline V gene are ENHRY and SYGVKD. This CDR3 has 15 residues. V was pared by 4 bases and J by 8 bases, with 11 bases of the junction left unmatched. The CDR3 region is CAISVTGTEKEPQHF. The CDR3 nucleotides read TGTGCCATCAGTGTCACAGGGACAGAGAAGGAGCCCCAGCATTTT.

With regard to this clonotype: A read error may explain this, as a much larger clone is one base away. J is TRBJ2-3 and V is TRBV15; D tentatively fits TRBD1 or TRBD2 (6 bases each). From germline, CDR1 is LNHNV and CDR2 YYDKDF (reference sequence). The CDR3 length is 16 residues. The V end was cut by 3 bases, the J end by 1 base, with 14 bases between. For the CDR3, the DNA is TGTGCCACCAGCAGTAGCCACAGGGAGGGCACAGATACGCAGTATTTT. As protein: CATSSSHREGTDTQYF.

For this clonotype: Its ends do not fully match the called genes, so a read error is possible. The chain combines TRBV7-6 with TRBJ2-2; D might be TRBD2 (7 bases). This CDR3 has 15 residues. Germline loops: CDR1 SGHVS, CDR2 FNYEAQ. CDR3 DNA: TGTGCCAGCAGCTTATTGGGGGGGCCCACCGGGGAACTGTTTTTT. It specifies CASSLLGGPTGELFF.

This clonotype was seen ten or more times. The V call is TRBV12-3 or TRBV12-4, the J call TRBJ2-1, with 11 bases fitting TRBD1. V trimming: 5 bases; J trimming: 7 bases; junction bases outside the gene matches: 1. This CDR3 has 13 amino acids. The CDR3 is CASSRDRGNEQFF. The CDR3 nucleotides read TGTGCCAGCAGTCGGGACAGGGGGAATGAGCAGTTCTTC.

As to this clonotype: This may come from a read error, since a much larger clone is one base off. This sequence joins TRBV10-3 and TRBJ2-3, with TRBD2 as a possible D gene (6 bases). The germline V gene encodes CDR1 ENHRY and CDR2 SYGVKD. The CDR3 is made up of 17 amino acids. The CDR3 nucleotides are TGTGCCCTCAGTGAGTCGGCGGGAATTGGGTCGACAGATACGCAGTATTTT. Protein sequence: CALSESAGIGSTDTQYF.

The chain recombines TRBV7-9 with TRBJ2-7, with D perhaps TRBD1 (6 bases). The DNA matches TRBJ2-5 better at its end, which makes the J call doubtful. CDR1 is SEHNR, CDR2 FQNEAQ, per germline (reference sequence). The CDR3 covers 15 residues. CDR3 region: CASSLSRGLAETQYF. DNA of the CDR3: TGTGCCAGCAGCCTCTCCAGGGGCCTTGCGGAGACCCAGTACTTC.

This chain uses TRBV12-3 or TRBV12-4 with TRBJ2-3; D is perhaps TRBD2 (6 bases). V lost 5 bases and J 3 bases, leaving 18 bases between the germline ends. The CDR3 loop spans 16 amino acids. The CDR3 reads CASSPSMSSGTDTQYF. The CDR3 bases are TGTGCCAGCAGTCCCTCCATGAGTAGCGGAACAGATACGCAGTATTTT.

This clonotype turned up a few times. The V and J genes are TRBV7-9 and TRBJ1-5; D might be TRBD1 (5 bases). V was trimmed by 1 base and J by 5 bases, leaving 18 bases between them. CDR3 size: 17 residues. The V gene's germline CDR1 is SEHNR and CDR2 FQNEAQ (reference sequence). CDR3 residues: CASSLVGQDIPYQPQHF. Written as DNA, the CDR3 is TGTGCCAGCAGCTTAGTGGGGCAGGACATCCCTTATCAGCCCCAGCATTTT.

This rearrangement joins TRBV11-2 to TRBJ2-3, with a tentative D call TRBD2 (6 bases). The V and J ends lost 3 bases and 3 bases respectively, with 19 bases between them. The CDR3 has 17 residues. The germline CDR1 and CDR2 sequences are SGHAT and FQNNGV. The DNA of the CDR3 is TGTGCCAGCAGCTTTTACTGGGCGGGGTTCAGGACAGATACGCAGTATTTT. Its protein product is CASSFYWAGFRTDTQYF.

This clonotype has at least ten counts. This chain connects TRBV5-1 to TRBJ2-3; 8 bases match TRBD1. V shed 1 base and J 4 bases; nucleotides not matched to a gene: 5. The germline gives CDR1 SGHRS, CDR2 YFSETQ. CDR3 length equals 15 residues. This chain's CDR3 is CASSLLGQGSDTQYF. CDR3 bases: TGCGCCAGCAGCTTGTTAGGACAGGGCTCAGATACGCAGTATTTT.

The chain joins TRBV28 to TRBJ2-2; tentatively, D is TRBD1 (7 bases). The germline CDR1 and CDR2 sequences are MDHEN and SYDVKM. CDR3 size: 16 residues. V was trimmed by 4 bases and J by 2 bases, leaving 14 bases between them. CDR3 region: CASSWGGTVNTGELFF. CDR3 nucleotide sequence: TGTGCCAGCAGTTGGGGCGGGACAGTCAACACCGGGGAGCTGTTTTTT.

This clonotype was counted a single time. This may stem from a read error, because a much larger clone lies one nucleotide away. This chain joins TRBV7-3 and TRBJ2-7; no firm D call. The CDR3 sequence is 14 residues long. V was clipped by 5 bases and J by 7 bases, with 18 bases between them. CDR1 and CDR2 from the germline V gene are SGHTA and FQGTGA. CDR3 residues: CASSPLGLNNEQYF. CDR3 DNA sequence: TGTGCCAGCAGCCCACTTGGGCTTAACAATGAGCAGTACTTC.